This T cell receptor beta chain was sequenced during a study of post-analysis software for immune sequencing data. Study background: Several disease courses (relapsing-remitting, secondary progressive and progressive-relapsing) of multiple sclerosis were included.

Notes on the study in general: Four to six TRBV segments, including TRBV5-6, TRBV5-1 and TRBV20-1, were more frequent in patients than controls.

On this clonotype itself: Its antigen is not identified.

Unique molecular identifiers had been added to the TCR beta cDNA libraries. Once about 0.85 to 10 million T cells were used, about 510,000 cDNA molecules resulted. TCRdb used MiXCR to reprocess the PCR reads, holding one entry per CDR3 protein. Altogether approximately 770,000 distinct CDR3 sequences are present, around 46% being singletons, with the ten largest covering 4.9%. CDR1 and CDR2 from the germline V gene are DFQATT and SNEGSKA (reference sequence). This CDR3 is built from 15 residues. V shed 4 bases and J 6 bases; nucleotides not matched to a gene: 10. Sequencing was carried out using blood. The receptor was isolated from a girl aged 10 to 17 with multiple sclerosis. V gene TRBV20-1 combines with J gene TRBJ2-1, with 9 bases aligning to TRBD2. The CDR3 DNA is TGCAGTGCTATCCGCGGGGGGGCCTTGAGCAATGAGCAGTTCTTC. It specifies CSAIRGGALSNEQFF.